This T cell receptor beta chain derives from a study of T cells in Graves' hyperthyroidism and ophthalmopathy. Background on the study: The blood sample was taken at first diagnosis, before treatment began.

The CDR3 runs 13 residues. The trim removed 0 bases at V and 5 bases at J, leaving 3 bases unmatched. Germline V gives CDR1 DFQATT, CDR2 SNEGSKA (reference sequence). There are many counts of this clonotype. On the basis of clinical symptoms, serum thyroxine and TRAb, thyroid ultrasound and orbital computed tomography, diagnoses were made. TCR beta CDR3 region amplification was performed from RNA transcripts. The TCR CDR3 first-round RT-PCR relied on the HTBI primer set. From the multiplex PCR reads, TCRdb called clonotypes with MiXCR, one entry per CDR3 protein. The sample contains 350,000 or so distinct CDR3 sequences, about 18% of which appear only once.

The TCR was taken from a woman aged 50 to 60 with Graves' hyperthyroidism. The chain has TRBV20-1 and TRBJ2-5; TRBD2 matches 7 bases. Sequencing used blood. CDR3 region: CSARDGSGETQYF. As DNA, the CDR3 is TGCAGTGCTAGAGATGGTAGCGGGGAGACCCAGTACTTC.